A selection of T cell receptor beta chains follows, all from one sample in a study of cytotoxic CD8 clonotypes in ibrutinib-treated CLL. Libraries were prepared by immunoSEQ multiplex PCR; TCRdb keeps only in-frame clonotypes and omits some of them. Counted here are 73,000 or so clones, about 63% occurring once; the ten biggest clones make up roughly 5.7%. Here the sequenced sample was PBMCs, taken after 12 months of ibrutinib treatment. The receptors shown here come from a human donor with chronic lymphocytic leukemia. The CDR3 runs from the conserved cysteine through the conserved F or W. Each record gives: CDR3 protein, CDR3 DNA, D gene, J gene, V gene, clone size. A D gene is named only where the DNA matches it firmly. Size values are once, few and many counts, or a class for expanded clones, and some rows have none.

CASSLRGGTDTQYF TGTGCCAGTAGTCTCAGGGGCGGCACAGATACGCAGTATTTT . TRBJ2-3 TRBV19 .
CASSLRVVETQYF TGTGCCAGCAGTTTAAGGGTCGTGGAGACCCAGTACTTC . TRBJ2-5 TRBV28 .
CASDRGFLDDEQYF TGTGCCAGTGACAGGGGGTTTTTAGACGACGAGCAGTACTTC TRBD1 TRBJ2-7 TRBV2 .
CASSQVLSANTEAFF TGCGCCAGCAGCCAAGTGTTATCAGCGAACACTGAAGCTTTCTTT . TRBJ1-1 TRBV4-3 .
CASSYSAAQGVNEQYF TGTGCCAGCAGTTACTCAGCGGCACAGGGGGTCAACGAGCAGTACTTC TRBD1 TRBJ2-7 TRBV6-5 .
CAWSTGGGNQPQHF TGTGCCTGGAGTACCGGCGGGGGCAATCAGCCCCAGCATTTT . TRBJ1-5 TRBV30 .
CASSLRDREKLFF TGTGCCAGCAGTTTAAGAGACAGAGAAAAACTGTTTTTT . TRBJ1-4 TRBV28 .
CASSLESSGYTF TGTGCCAGCAGCTTAGAGTCTTCAGGCTACACCTTC . TRBJ1-2 TRBV7-2 few
CASSLRTSGEKGEQYF TGTGCCAGCAGCCTCCGGACTAGCGGGGAGAAGGGCGAGCAGTACTTC TRBD2 TRBJ2-7 TRBV7-9 .
CASSPRGQSYNEQFF TGTGCCAGCAGCCCCCGGGGACAGAGCTACAATGAGCAGTTCTTC TRBD1 TRBJ2-1 TRBV11-3 few
CAMARGSNQPQHF TGTGCCATGGCCAGGGGCAGCAATCAGCCCCAGCATTTT . TRBJ1-5 TRBV10-3 .
CASSVQGVSGNTIYF TGTGCCAGCAGCGTTCAGGGTGTCTCTGGAAACACCATATATTTT . TRBJ1-3 TRBV5-4 .
CASSVAQGNEKLFF TGTGCCAGCAGCGTAGCACAGGGTAATGAAAAACTGTTTTTT . TRBJ1-4 TRBV9 .
CASSQATGGLSGELFF TGCGCCAGCAGCCAAGCGACAGGGGGCTTGTCCGGGGAGCTGTTTTTT TRBD1 TRBJ2-2 TRBV4-1 .
CASASYSNQPQHF TGTGCCAGCGCGTCGTATAGCAATCAGCCCCAGCATTTT . TRBJ1-5 TRBV7-6 .
CASSLREGQGNIQYF TGTGCCAGCTCACTGCGGGAGGGACAGGGAAACATTCAGTACTTC . TRBJ2-4 TRBV18 .
CASSDGSPSRGYTF TGTGCCAGCAGTGACGGAAGTCCGTCTAGAGGCTACACCTTC . TRBJ1-2 TRBV6-4 .
CASSSPLAGGHEQYF TGTGCCAGCAGTTCCCCCCTAGCGGGGGGCCACGAGCAGTACTTC TRBD2 TRBJ2-7 TRBV27 .
CASSTIALRQEAGELFF TGCGCCAGCAGCACTATCGCCCTCCGTCAGGAGGCCGGGGAGCTGTTTTTT . TRBJ2-2 TRBV5-1 .
CATNRAGTEAFF TGTGCCACCAATAGGGCGGGTACTGAAGCTTTCTTT . TRBJ1-1 TRBV2 few
CASSPDRATGELFF TGTGCCAGCTCACCCGACAGGGCCACCGGGGAGCTGTTTTTT TRBD1 TRBJ2-2 TRBV18 .
CASSYRGPGNTIYF TGTGCCAGCAGTTACAGGGGACCTGGAAACACCATATATTTT . TRBJ1-3 TRBV6-5 .
CASSVAEFQYNSPLHF TGTGCCAGCAGCGTAGCAGAGTTCCAATATAATTCACCCCTCCACTTT . TRBJ1-6 TRBV9 .
CASSPGTGGTDTQYF TGCGCCAGCAGTCCAGGGACAGGGGGCACAGATACGCAGTATTTT TRBD1 TRBJ2-3 TRBV23-1 .
CASSLANTDTQYF TGTGCCAGCAGTTTAGCTAACACAGATACGCAGTATTTT . TRBJ2-3 TRBV28 few
CASSPRGRSDSPLHF TGTGCCAGCTCACCGCGGGGCAGGAGTGATTCACCCCTCCACTTT . TRBJ1-6 TRBV18 few
CASSPQGAPYEQYF TGTGCCAGCAGCCCACAGGGGGCGCCCTACGAGCAGTACTTC TRBD1 TRBJ2-7 TRBV5-6 .
CASSPGNYGYTF TGTGCCAGCAGTCCCGGGAACTATGGCTACACCTTC . TRBJ1-2 TRBV11-1 .
CASSRMTGPGNTIYF TGTGCCAGCAGTCGAATGACAGGGCCCGGAAACACCATATATTTT TRBD1 TRBJ1-3 TRBV6-5 few
CASSFTPGDTQYF TGTGCCAGCAGCTTCACCCCGGGGGATACGCAGTATTTT . TRBJ2-3 TRBV7-2 .
CASSLGPRGAGNTIYF TGTGCCAGCAGCTTGGGTCCCCGGGGGGCTGGAAACACCATATATTTT . TRBJ1-3 TRBV5-4 .
CASSFDMRTNEQFF TGTGCCAGCAGCTTCGACATGAGAACTAATGAGCAGTTCTTC . TRBJ2-1 TRBV7-9 .
CASSDGGANEQFF TGTGCCAGCAGTGACGGCGGGGCCAATGAGCAGTTCTTC . TRBJ2-1 TRBV6-1 .
CASSPGLTVGADTQYF TGCGCCAGCAGCCCGGGCCTGACGGTTGGTGCAGATACGCAGTATTTT . TRBJ2-3 TRBV5-1 .
CASSMSVGDTQYF TGTGCCAGTAGTATGTCCGTCGGGGATACGCAGTATTTT . TRBJ2-3 TRBV19 .
CASSLRQGNSPLHF TGCGCCAGCAGCTTGCGTCAGGGTAATTCACCCCTCCACTTT . TRBJ1-6 TRBV5-1 few
CASSLEGASYEETQYF TGTGCCAGCAGCTTAGAAGGCGCTAGCTACGAAGAGACCCAGTACTTC . TRBJ2-5 TRBV7-9 .
CASSAGTGHDPLHF TGTGCCAGCAGTGCCGGGACAGGGCACGACCCCCTCCACTTT TRBD1 TRBJ1-6 TRBV6-1 .
CASSLSMGGEETQYF TGCGCCAGCAGCCTCAGCATGGGTGGGGAAGAGACCCAGTACTTC . TRBJ2-5 TRBV4-1 .
CASSNWGVCYEQYF TGTGCCAGCAGCAATTGGGGGGTTTGCTACGAGCAGTACTTC . TRBJ2-7 TRBV21-1 .
CATSRGDSSYEQYF TGTGCCACCAGCAGAGGGGACAGCTCCTACGAGCAGTACTTC TRBD1 TRBJ2-7 TRBV15 .
CAWSTPGLRVQYF TGTGCCTGGAGTACACCGGGACTTCGAGTGCAGTACTTC . TRBJ2-7 TRBV30 few
CASSQRGQGSYEQYF TGTGCCAGCAGCCAGCGGGGACAGGGGTCCTACGAGCAGTACTTC TRBD1 TRBJ2-7 TRBV6-6 .
CASSPRTGTGSGNTIYF TGTGCCAGCAGCCCCAGAACGGGGACTGGCTCTGGAAACACCATATATTTT . TRBJ1-3 TRBV7-2 .
CASSRQGGDEQYF TGTGCCAGCAGCCGACAGGGGGGCGACGAGCAGTACTTC TRBD1 TRBJ2-7 TRBV6-1 .
CASSANRALRNQPQHF TGTGCCAGCAGTGCGAACAGGGCTCTACGAAATCAGCCCCAGCATTTT . TRBJ1-5 TRBV6-1 .
CASSLPSGDRDTQYF TGCGCCAGCAGCTTGCCTAGCGGGGACCGGGATACGCAGTATTTT TRBD2 TRBJ2-3 TRBV5-1 few
CASSQGQTQPYEQYF TGCGCCAGCAGCCAGGGACAGACCCAACCATACGAGCAGTACTTC TRBD1 TRBJ2-7 TRBV5-1 .
CARKRSNQPQHF TGTGCCAGAAAAAGGAGCAATCAGCCCCAGCATTTT . TRBJ1-5 TRBV27 .
CASSEALWETQYF TGTGCCAGCAGTGAAGCCCTATGGGAGACCCAGTACTTC . TRBJ2-5 TRBV2 .
CASSLAAGGHQPQHF TGTGCCAGCAGCTTAGCCGCAGGGGGCCATCAGCCCCAGCATTTT TRBD1 TRBJ1-5 TRBV7-6 .
CASSRGLSNVGDEQFF TGTGCCAGTAGTAGGGGACTCTCTAATGTTGGGGACGAGCAGTTCTTC . TRBJ2-1 TRBV19 few
CASGSGLQETQYF TGTGCTAGTGGGTCGGGCCTGCAAGAGACCCAGTACTTC . TRBJ2-5 TRBV12-5 .
CASSSERQGGSEQYF TGTGCCAGCAGCTCCGAGCGACAGGGAGGTAGCGAGCAGTACTTC . TRBJ2-7 TRBV7-9 few
CASKDRETYSTDTQYF TGTGCCAGCAAGGATCGGGAGACATATAGCACAGATACGCAGTATTTT . TRBJ2-3 TRBV2 .
CASSRVFAGANVLTF TGTGCCAGCAGCAGAGTCTTTGCTGGGGCCAACGTCCTGACTTTC . TRBJ2-6 TRBV21-1 .
CASSRPKGDWDTGELFF TGTGCCAGCAGCCGCCCGAAGGGGGATTGGGACACCGGGGAGCTGTTTTTT . TRBJ2-2 TRBV5-6 .
CASSLEAGGLFNGYTF TGTGCCAGCAGCTTAGAGGCTGGGGGTTTGTTCAATGGCTACACCTTC . TRBJ1-2 TRBV11-2 .
CASSLGYSSTDTQYF TGTGCCAGCAGCTTAGGATACAGTAGCACAGATACGCAGTATTTT . TRBJ2-3 TRBV7-2 .
CAISDVRGLYGYTF TGTGCCATCAGTGACGTTAGAGGCCTCTATGGCTACACCTTC . TRBJ1-2 TRBV10-3 .